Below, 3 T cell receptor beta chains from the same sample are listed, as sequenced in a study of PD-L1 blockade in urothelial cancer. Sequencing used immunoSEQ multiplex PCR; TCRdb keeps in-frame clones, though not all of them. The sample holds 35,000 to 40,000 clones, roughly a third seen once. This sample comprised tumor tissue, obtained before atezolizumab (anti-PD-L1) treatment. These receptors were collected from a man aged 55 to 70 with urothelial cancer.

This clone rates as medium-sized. The CDR3 DNA is TGCGCCAGGGGGGAGGGGGACTGTACGCAGTATTTT. This codes for CARGEGDCTQYF. This chain uses TRBV5-1 with TRBJ2-3, with TRBD2 as a possible D gene (7 bases). Germline-derived CDR1 and CDR2 are SGHRS and YFSETQ. V was trimmed by 8 bases and J by 8 bases, leaving 15 bases between them. The CDR3 extends over 12 amino acids. Drawing the rest from reference TRBV5-1 and TRBJ2-3, the complete variable domain is KAGVTQTPRYLIKTRGQQVTLSCSPISGHRSVSWYQQTPGQGLQFLFEYFSETQRNKGNFPGRFSGRQFSNSRSEMNVSTLELGDSALYLCARGEGDCTQYFGPGTRLTVL.

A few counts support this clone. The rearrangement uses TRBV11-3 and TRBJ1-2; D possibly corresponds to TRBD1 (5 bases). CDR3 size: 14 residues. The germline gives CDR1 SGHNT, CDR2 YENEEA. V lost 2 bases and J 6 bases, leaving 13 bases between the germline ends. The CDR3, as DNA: TGTGCCAGCAGCTTAACTTCAGGGTTGGATGGCTACACCTTC. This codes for CASSLTSGLDGYTF.

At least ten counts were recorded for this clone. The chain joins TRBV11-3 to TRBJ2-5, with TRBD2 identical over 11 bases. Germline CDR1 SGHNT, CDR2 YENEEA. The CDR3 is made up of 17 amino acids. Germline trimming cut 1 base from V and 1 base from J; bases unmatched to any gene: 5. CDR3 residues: CASSLVRLAGGQETQYF. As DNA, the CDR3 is TGTGCCAGCAGCTTAGTTCGGCTAGCGGGGGGCCAAGAGACCCAGTACTTC.